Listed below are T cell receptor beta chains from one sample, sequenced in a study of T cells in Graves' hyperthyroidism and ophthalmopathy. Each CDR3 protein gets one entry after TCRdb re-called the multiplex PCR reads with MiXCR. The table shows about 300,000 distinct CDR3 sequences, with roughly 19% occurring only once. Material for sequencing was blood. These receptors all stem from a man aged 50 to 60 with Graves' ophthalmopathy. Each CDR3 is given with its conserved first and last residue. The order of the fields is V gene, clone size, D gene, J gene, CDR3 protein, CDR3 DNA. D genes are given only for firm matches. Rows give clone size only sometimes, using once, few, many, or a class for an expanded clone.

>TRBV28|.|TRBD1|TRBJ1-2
CASRKTGGAWGYTF
TGTGCCAGCAGAAAAACAGGGGGCGCGTGGGGCTACACCTTC
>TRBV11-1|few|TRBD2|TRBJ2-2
CASSPGTSGRGELFF
TGTGCCAGCAGCCCCGGGACTAGCGGACGGGGGGAGCTGTTTTTT
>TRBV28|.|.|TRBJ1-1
CASSLGGARTEAFF
TGTGCCAGCAGCTTAGGGGGGGCAAGGACCGAAGCTTTCTTT
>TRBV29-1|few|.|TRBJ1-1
CSVEWGLNTEAFF
TGCAGCGTTGAATGGGGATTGAACACTGAAGCTTTCTTT
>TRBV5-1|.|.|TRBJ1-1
CASSRDNADTEAFF
TGCGCCAGCAGCCGGGATAATGCGGACACTGAAGCTTTCTTT
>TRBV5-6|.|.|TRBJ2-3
CASSPTGPGHADTQYF
TGTGCCAGCAGCCCGACCGGCCCGGGGCACGCAGATACGCAGTATTTT
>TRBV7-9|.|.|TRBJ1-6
CASSLDGGGSPLHF
TGTGCCAGCAGCTTAGATGGGGGCGGTTCACCCCTCCACTTT
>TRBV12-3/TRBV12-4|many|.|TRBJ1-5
CASSLYGSNQPQHF
TGTGCCAGCAGTTTGTACGGTAGCAATCAGCCCCAGCATTTT
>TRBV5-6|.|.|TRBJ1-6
CASSRLNSQGISPLHF
TGTGCCAGCAGCCGCCTAAACAGTCAAGGGATCTCACCCCTCCACTTT
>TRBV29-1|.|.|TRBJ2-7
CSVVGYEQYF
TGCAGCGTTGTGGGCTACGAGCAGTACTTC